What follows are 20 T cell receptor beta chains derived from one specimen sequenced in a study of cytomegalovirus exposure and HLA in healthy donors. Generated by immunoSEQ multiplex PCR, the TCRdb table keeps only in-frame clones and is missing some. The table records tens of thousands of clones, around nine tenths of them present only once. The sequencing sample was made of PBMCs. The receptors here all came from a woman in her late teens or twenties in good health and CMV-seronegative.

This chain connects TRBV5-4 to TRBJ2-3; the D is unclear. From germline, CDR1 is SGHNT and CDR2 YYREEE (reference sequence). CDR3 length: 14 amino acids. The V end was cut by 2 bases, the J end by 0 bases, with 7 bases between. The CDR3 loop is CASSLPGSTDTQYF. CDR3 DNA sequence: TGTGCCAGCAGCTTACCAGGTAGCACAGATACGCAGTATTTT.

The J gene is TRBJ1-1, the V gene TRBV7-2; D unclear. Per germline, CDR1 SGHTA and CDR2 FQGNSA. The CDR3 is made up of 14 amino acids. The germline V and J ends were trimmed by 2 bases and 0 bases, with 7 bases remaining between them. The CDR3 is CASSLSPVNTEAFF. The CDR3 DNA reads TGTGCCAGCAGCTTATCGCCAGTGAACACTGAAGCTTTCTTT.

The genes are TRBV5-1 and TRBJ1-4; D is undetermined. Trimming stripped 3 bases from V and 10 bases from J, with 19 bases between. Germline assignment: CDR1 SGHRS and CDR2 YFSETQ. This CDR3 is 15 amino acids long. The CDR3 DNA reads TGCGCCAGCAGCTCATCGACCGACCGCGGAGGAAAACTGTTTTTT. As protein: CASSSSTDRGGKLFF.

J is TRBJ2-3 and V is TRBV7-9; 7 bases match TRBD1. CDR1 is SEHNR, CDR2 FQNEAQ, per germline (reference sequence). This CDR3 spans 12 amino acids. V gave up 5 bases and J gave up 7 bases; unmatched junction bases: 3. The CDR3 DNA sequence: TGTGCCAGCAGCCAACAGGGGAATACGCAGTATTTT. This encodes CASSQQGNTQYF.

V gene TRBV7-9 combines with J gene TRBJ2-5; 8 nucleotides match TRBD2. Looked up from germline, CDR1 is SEHNR and CDR2 is FQNEAQ (reference sequence). The V segment lost 5 bases and the J segment 3 bases; nucleotides outside the gene matches: 14. The length of the CDR3 is 17 residues. CDR3 region: CASSRRTGGPAKETQYF. The CDR3 DNA is TGTGCCAGCAGCCGCCGCACGGGAGGGCCCGCCAAAGAGACCCAGTACTTC.

The chain recombines TRBV30 with TRBJ2-1; 9 nucleotides line up with TRBD1. The ends lost 7 bases at V and 7 bases at J; junction bases unmatched: 8. From germline, CDR1 is GTSNPN and CDR2 SVGIG (reference sequence). The CDR3 covers 13 residues. The CDR3 sequence: CASIYRGRNEQFF. In DNA form, the CDR3 reads TGTGCCTCGATTTACAGGGGGCGGAATGAGCAGTTCTTC.

This clone has just a few counts. V gene TRBV5-6 combines with J gene TRBJ1-5; D is unresolved. V shed 4 bases and J shed 8 bases, with 16 bases lying between them. The CDR3 is 14 amino acids. CDR1 and CDR2 from the germline V gene are SGHDT and YYEEEE. In DNA, the CDR3 is TGTGCCAGCAGCGGCAGGTCGCGCGGGGAGCCCCAGCATTTT. Translated, it gives CASSGRSRGEPQHF.

The rearrangement links TRBV7-2 to TRBJ1-5; the D is unclear. The ends were cut back, 1 base at V and 2 bases at J, with 18 bases in the middle. Per the germline V gene, CDR1 is SGHTA and CDR2 is FQGNSA. This CDR3 comprises 18 residues. This CDR3 is CASSLVGSGESGNQPQHF. The CDR3 DNA reads TGTGCCAGCAGCTTAGTAGGATCCGGGGAGTCCGGCAATCAGCCCCAGCATTTT. The full variable domain, in which reference TRBV7-2 and TRBJ1-5 provide the parts outside the CDR3, is GAGVSQSPSNKVTEKGKDVELRCDPISGHTALYWYRQSLGQGLEFLIYFQGNSAPDKSGLPSDRFSAERTGGSVSTLTIQRTQQEDSAVYLCASSLVGSGESGNQPQHFGDGTRLSIL.

The rearrangement links TRBV18 to TRBJ1-4; TRBD1 aligns across 8 bases. V lost 0 bases and J lost 5; bases outside the gene matches: 2. CDR3 length: 15 residues. The germline V gene has CDR1 KGHSH and CDR2 LQKENI. CDR3 sequence reads: CASSPPGTGNEKLFF. CDR3 sequence (DNA): TGTGCCAGCTCACCACCCGGGACAGGAAATGAAAAACTGTTTTTT.

This clone came up once. The rearrangement links TRBV2 to TRBJ2-2; TRBD2 is a possible D gene (5 bases). The length of the CDR3 is 15 residues. V lost 4 bases and J lost 4, with 13 bases in between. Germline V gives CDR1 SNHLY, CDR2 FYNNEI. The CDR3 reads CASSANSAVTGELFF. The CDR3 nucleotides are TGTGCCAGCAGTGCGAATAGCGCCGTCACCGGGGAGCTGTTTTTT.

The table lists this clone with a few counts. The chain uses TRBV6-1 and TRBJ2-7; TRBD1 agrees at 8 bases. Per germline, CDR1 MNHNS and CDR2 SASEGT. V shed 2 bases, J shed 6 bases, and the junction held 12 bases outside the gene matches. CDR3 size: 16 residues. CDR3 coding DNA: TGTGCCAGCAGTGAATCTGGGGACAGGTTCCCCGGCGAGCAGTACTTC. This gives the protein CASSESGDRFPGEQYF.

The V gene is TRBV30, the J gene TRBJ2-1; possible D gene TRBD2, 5 bases. V dropped 4 bases and J dropped 9 bases, with 16 bases sitting between them. CDR1 and CDR2 from the germline V gene are GTSNPN and SVGIG (reference sequence). This CDR3 is 13 amino acids long. DNA of the CDR3: TGTGCCTGGAACGGCTTTGGCGAGGGTGAGCAGTTCTTC. It specifies CAWNGFGEGEQFF.

This chain links TRBV7-9 with TRBJ1-1; possible D gene TRBD1, 5 bases. V was pared by 3 bases and J by 0 bases, with 8 bases between. There are 14 residues in the CDR3. Germline V gene sequence: CDR1 SEHNR, CDR2 FQNEAQ (reference sequence). CDR3 in DNA: TGTGCCAGCAGCTTTCAGGGTCTGAACACTGAAGCTTTCTTT. This encodes CASSFQGLNTEAFF.

V is TRBV6-1 and J is TRBJ1-1; D perhaps matches TRBD1 (6 bases). Germline V gene data show CDR1 as MNHNS and CDR2 as SASEGT. V lost 3 bases to trimming and J lost 5 bases, with 10 bases between them. The CDR3 is 13 residues long. CDR3 in DNA: TGTGCCAGCAGTGAGGAAGGGGGAACTGAAGCTTTCTTT. As protein: CASSEEGGTEAFF.

The CDR3 DNA reads TGTGCCAGCAGCCCGACCTTGAGGGGGAGGGTTACTTCTGGGGCCAACGTCCTGACTTTC. Encoded protein: CASSPTLRGRVTSGANVLTF. The chain employs TRBV4-2 and TRBJ2-6; D might be TRBD2 (7 bases). The CDR3 runs to 20 residues. The ends were cut back, 4 bases at V and 1 base at J, with 23 bases in the middle. Germline CDR1 LGHNA, CDR2 YNFKEQ.

The chain carries TRBV10-2 and TRBJ1-2, with D hard to call. Germline loops: CDR1 WSHSY, CDR2 SAAADI. This CDR3 region has 13 residues. V dropped 4 bases and J dropped 4 bases, with 10 bases sitting between them. The CDR3 region has the DNA TGCGCCAGCAGTGTTGGCATTCGCTATGGCTACACCTTC. It encodes CASSVGIRYGYTF.

The chain recombines TRBV5-6 with TRBJ2-4, with TRBD2 identical over 7 bases. CDR1 SGHDT and CDR2 YYEEEE come from the germline V gene. Trimming removed 1 base from V and 6 bases from J; junction bases left unmatched: 4. The CDR3 is made up of 14 amino acids. The CDR3 sequence is CASSLQRGPNIQYF. CDR3 DNA sequence: TGTGCCAGCAGCTTGCAGCGGGGCCCAAACATTCAGTACTTC.

The V and J genes are TRBV5-1 and TRBJ2-1, with 9 bases lining up with TRBD1. V shed 0 bases and J 7 bases; nucleotides not matched to a gene: 8. Per the germline V gene, CDR1 is SGHRS and CDR2 is YFSETQ. CDR3 length equals 16 residues. In DNA, the CDR3 is TGCGCCAGCAGCTTGGGGGGGACAGGGCCTCAAAATGAGCAGTTCTTC. This translates into CASSLGGTGPQNEQFF.

This chain's CDR3 is CASSYSLAGATDTQYF. CDR3 coding DNA: TGTGCCAGCAGTTACTCACTAGCGGGGGCCACAGATACGCAGTATTTT. This chain connects TRBV6-5 to TRBJ2-3, with TRBD2 matching 11 bases. Trimming at V came to 0 bases and at J to 2 bases, leaving 1 base not matched to a gene. Germline loops: CDR1 MNHEY, CDR2 SVGAGI. The CDR3 length is 16 residues.

The chain uses TRBV4-2 and TRBJ1-5, with 7 nucleotides matching TRBD1. Germline V CDR1 and CDR2: LGHNA, YNFKEQ. The CDR3 loop spans 18 amino acids. The junction had 11 bases not matched to a gene; V was cut back by 3 bases and J by 0 bases. The CDR3 region is CASSQNPGQAYSNQPQHF. Here the CDR3 DNA reads TGTGCCAGCAGCCAGAACCCCGGACAGGCCTATAGCAATCAGCCCCAGCATTTT.